Given below is one TCR beta chain in context. Antigen unknown. The V gene's germline CDR1 is SGHTA and CDR2 FQGNSA. With 10 bases removed from V and 9 bases from J, the gap between germline ends came to 13 bases. The length of the CDR3 is 12 residues. This record belongs to a study of T-cell memory formation after mild COVID-19. Study-level findings and limits: There was a balanced CD4/CD8 profile in clones contracting day 15 to 85, and later expanders leaned CD4+. That cross-reactive memory joined was suggested by some responding clones appearing in pre-infection memory.

MiXCR was run by TCRdb on the 5' RACE reads, yielding one entry per CDR3 protein. The data show tens of thousands of distinct CDR3 sequences, about 7.3% seen once. This TCR came from a man aged 18-30 years who had mild COVID-19 (a few samples of this study predate the infection). Cell type and time point are not known. The sequencing sample was made of PBMCs or a T cell subset sorted from them (not recorded which). The J gene is TRBJ1-6, the V gene TRBV7-2; possibly TRBD1 for D (5 bases). The CDR3: CATTEGRSPLHF. CDR3 nucleotides: TGTGCCACCACAGAGGGACGTTCACCCCTCCACTTT.